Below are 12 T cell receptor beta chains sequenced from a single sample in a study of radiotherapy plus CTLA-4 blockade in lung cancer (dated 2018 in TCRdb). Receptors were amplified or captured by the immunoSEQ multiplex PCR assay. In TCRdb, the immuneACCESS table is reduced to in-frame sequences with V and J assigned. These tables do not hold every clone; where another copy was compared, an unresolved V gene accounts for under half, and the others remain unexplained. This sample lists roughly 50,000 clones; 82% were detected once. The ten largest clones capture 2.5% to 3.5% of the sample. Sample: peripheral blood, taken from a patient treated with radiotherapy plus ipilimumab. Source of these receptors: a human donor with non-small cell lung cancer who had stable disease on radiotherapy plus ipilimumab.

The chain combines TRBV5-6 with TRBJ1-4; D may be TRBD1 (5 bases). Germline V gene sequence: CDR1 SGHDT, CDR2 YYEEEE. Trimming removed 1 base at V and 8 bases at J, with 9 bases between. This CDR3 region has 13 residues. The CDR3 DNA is TGTGCCAGCAGCTTGTGGGGGAGGGAAAAACTGTTTTTT. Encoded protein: CASSLWGREKLFF.

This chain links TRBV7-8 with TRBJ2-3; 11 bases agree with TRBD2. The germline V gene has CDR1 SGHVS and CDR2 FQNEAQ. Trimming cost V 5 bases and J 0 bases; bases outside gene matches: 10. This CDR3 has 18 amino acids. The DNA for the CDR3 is TGTGCCAGCAGCGGATTAGCGGGAGGGTTTTCTAGCACAGATACGCAGTATTTT. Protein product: CASSGLAGGFSSTDTQYF.

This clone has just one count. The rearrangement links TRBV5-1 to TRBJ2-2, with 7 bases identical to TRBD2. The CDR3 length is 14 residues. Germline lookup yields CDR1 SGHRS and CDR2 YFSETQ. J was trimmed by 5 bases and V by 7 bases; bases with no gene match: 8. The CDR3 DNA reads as TGCGCCAGCCAGGCGGGAGATCAAACCGGGGAGCTGTTTTTT. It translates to CASQAGDQTGELFF.

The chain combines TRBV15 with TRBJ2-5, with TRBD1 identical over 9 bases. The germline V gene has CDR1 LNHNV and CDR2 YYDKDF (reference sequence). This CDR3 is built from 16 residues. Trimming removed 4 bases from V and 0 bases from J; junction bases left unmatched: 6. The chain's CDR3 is CATSNPGQGYQETQYF. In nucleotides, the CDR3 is TGTGCCACCAGCAACCCGGGACAGGGATACCAAGAGACCCAGTACTTC.

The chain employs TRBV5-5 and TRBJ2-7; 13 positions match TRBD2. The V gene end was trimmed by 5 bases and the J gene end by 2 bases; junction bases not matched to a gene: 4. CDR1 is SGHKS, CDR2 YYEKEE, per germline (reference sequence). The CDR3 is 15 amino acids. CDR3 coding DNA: TGTGCCAGCAGTCGCGGGACTAGCGGGGCCTACGAGCAGTACTTC. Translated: CASSRGTSGAYEQYF.

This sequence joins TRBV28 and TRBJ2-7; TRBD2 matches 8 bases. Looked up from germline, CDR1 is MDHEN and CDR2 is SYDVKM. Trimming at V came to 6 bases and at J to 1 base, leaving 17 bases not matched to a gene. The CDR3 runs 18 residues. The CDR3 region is CASSQITLGTSGSYEQYF. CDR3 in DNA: TGTGCCAGCAGCCAAATTACCCTAGGGACTAGTGGGTCCTACGAGCAGTACTTC.

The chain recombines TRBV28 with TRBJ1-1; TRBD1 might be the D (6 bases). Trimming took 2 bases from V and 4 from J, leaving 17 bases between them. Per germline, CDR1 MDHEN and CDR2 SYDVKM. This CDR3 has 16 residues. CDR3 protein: CASSLAGEGGRTEAFF. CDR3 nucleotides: TGTGCCAGCAGTTTAGCCGGGGAGGGGGGGCGCACTGAAGCTTTCTTT.

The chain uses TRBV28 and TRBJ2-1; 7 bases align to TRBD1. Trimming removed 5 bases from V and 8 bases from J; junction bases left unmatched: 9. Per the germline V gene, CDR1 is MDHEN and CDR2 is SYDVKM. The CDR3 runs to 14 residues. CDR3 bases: TGTGCCAGCAGTCTAGGCGACAGGGTGGATGAGCAGTTCTTC. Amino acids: CASSLGDRVDEQFF.

This CDR3 is CAISVETGQPQHF. CDR3 nucleotides: TGTGCCATCAGTGTAGAAACCGGGCAGCCCCAGCATTTT. This chain connects TRBV10-3 to TRBJ1-5; unclear D gene. The germline V gene has CDR1 ENHRY and CDR2 SYGVKD. The V gene lost 4 bases and the J gene lost 7 bases, with 11 bases spanning the gap. The CDR3 extends over 13 amino acids.

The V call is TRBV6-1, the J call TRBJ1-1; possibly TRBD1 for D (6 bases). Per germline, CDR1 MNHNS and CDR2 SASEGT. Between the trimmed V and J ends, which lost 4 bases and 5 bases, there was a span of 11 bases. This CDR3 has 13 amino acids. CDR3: CASSVEGGTEAFF. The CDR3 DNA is TGTGCCAGCAGTGTAGAGGGGGGGACTGAAGCTTTCTTT.

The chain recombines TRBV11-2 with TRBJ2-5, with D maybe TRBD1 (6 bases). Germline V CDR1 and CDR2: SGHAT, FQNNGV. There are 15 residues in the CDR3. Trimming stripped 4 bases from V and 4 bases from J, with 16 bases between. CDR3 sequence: CASSYNHRVLETQYF. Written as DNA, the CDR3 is TGTGCCAGCAGCTACAACCACAGGGTACTAGAGACCCAGTACTTC.

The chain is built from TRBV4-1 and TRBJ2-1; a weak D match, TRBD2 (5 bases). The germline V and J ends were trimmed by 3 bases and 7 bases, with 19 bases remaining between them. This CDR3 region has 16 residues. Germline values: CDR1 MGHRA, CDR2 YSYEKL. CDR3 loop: CASSHPAGITENEQFF. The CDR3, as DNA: TGCGCCAGCAGCCACCCGGCCGGGATCACCGAGAATGAGCAGTTCTTC.